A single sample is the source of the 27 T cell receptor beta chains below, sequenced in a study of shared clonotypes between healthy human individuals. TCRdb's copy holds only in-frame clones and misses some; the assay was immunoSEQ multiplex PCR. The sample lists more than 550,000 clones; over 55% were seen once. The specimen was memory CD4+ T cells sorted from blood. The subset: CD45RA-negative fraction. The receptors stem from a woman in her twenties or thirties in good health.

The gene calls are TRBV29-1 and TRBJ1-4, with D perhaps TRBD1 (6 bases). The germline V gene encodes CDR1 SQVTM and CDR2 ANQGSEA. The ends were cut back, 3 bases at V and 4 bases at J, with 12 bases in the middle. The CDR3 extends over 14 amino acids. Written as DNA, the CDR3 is TGCAGCGTTGATCCGACAGGAAATAATGAAAAACTGTTTTTT. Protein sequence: CSVDPTGNNEKLFF.

In DNA form, the CDR3 reads TGTGCCAGCAGCTTTTCGGACAGGGTAGCTGAAGCTTTCTTT. It codes for CASSFSDRVAEAFF. The genes are TRBV11-2 and TRBJ1-1, with 8 bases lining up with TRBD1. CDR3 length equals 14 residues. Germline trimming cut 3 bases from V and 6 bases from J; bases unmatched to any gene: 6. Per the germline V gene, CDR1 is SGHAT and CDR2 is FQNNGV.

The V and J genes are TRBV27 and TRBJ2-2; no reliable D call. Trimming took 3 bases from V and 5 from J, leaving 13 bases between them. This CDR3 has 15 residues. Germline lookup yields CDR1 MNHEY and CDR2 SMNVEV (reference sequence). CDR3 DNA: TGTGCCAGCAGTTTTGTGGGTGAAGGGACCGGGGAGCTGTTTTTT. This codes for CASSFVGEGTGELFF.

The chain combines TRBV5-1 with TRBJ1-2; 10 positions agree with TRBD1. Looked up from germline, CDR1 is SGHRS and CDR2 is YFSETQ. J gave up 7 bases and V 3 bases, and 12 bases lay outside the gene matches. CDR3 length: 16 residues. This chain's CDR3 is CASSSGLRDRGGGYTF. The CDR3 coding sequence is TGCGCCAGCAGCTCGGGCCTCCGGGACAGGGGAGGTGGCTACACCTTC.

The CDR3 sequence is CASRPGTTLPNEQFF. Here the CDR3 DNA reads TGTGCCAGCAGGCCCGGGACTACCCTTCCCAATGAGCAGTTCTTC. V and J are TRBV6-5 and TRBJ2-1; TRBD2 aligns across 7 bases. J lost 6 bases, V lost 6 bases, and 11 bases had no gene match. CDR3 size: 15 residues. Per the germline V gene, CDR1 is MNHEY and CDR2 is SVGAGI.

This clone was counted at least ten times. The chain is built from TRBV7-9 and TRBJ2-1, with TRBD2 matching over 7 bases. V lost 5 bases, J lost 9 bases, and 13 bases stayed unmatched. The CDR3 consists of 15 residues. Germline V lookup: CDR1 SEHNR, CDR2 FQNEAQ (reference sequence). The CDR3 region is CASSPPGLPTSEQFF. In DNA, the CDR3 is TGTGCCAGCAGCCCGCCGGGACTACCAACAAGTGAGCAGTTCTTC.

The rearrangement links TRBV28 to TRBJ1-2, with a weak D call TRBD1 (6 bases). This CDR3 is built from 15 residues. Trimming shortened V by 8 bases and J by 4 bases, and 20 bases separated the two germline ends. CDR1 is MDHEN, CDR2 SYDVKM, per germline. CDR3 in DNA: TGTGCCAGCGTACCCCCTTCCGGGACATTCTATGGCTACACCTTC. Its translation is CASVPPSGTFYGYTF.

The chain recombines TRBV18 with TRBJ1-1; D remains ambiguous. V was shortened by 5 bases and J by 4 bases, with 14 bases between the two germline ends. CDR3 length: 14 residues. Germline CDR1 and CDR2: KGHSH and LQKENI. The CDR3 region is CASSAENAATEAFF. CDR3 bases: TGTGCCAGCTCAGCAGAGAATGCGGCCACTGAAGCTTTCTTT.

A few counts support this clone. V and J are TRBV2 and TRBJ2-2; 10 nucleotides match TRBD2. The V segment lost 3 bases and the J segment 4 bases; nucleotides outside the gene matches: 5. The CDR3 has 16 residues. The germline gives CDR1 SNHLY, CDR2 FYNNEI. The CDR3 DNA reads TGTGCCAGCAGTGATAGCGGGGGGTCGGTCACCGGGGAGCTGTTTTTT. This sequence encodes CASSDSGGSVTGELFF.

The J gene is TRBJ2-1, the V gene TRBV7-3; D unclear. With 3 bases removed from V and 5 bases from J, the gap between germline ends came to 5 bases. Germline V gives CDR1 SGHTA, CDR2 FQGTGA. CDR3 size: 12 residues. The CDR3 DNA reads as TGTGCCAGCAGCTTCAGGCACAATGAGCAGTTCTTC. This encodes CASSFRHNEQFF.

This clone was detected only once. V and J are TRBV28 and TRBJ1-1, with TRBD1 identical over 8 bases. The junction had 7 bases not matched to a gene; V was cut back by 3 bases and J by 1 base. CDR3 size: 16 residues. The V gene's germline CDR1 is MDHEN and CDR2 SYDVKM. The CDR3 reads CASSLVGQGQNTEAFF. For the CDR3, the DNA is TGTGCCAGCAGTTTGGTTGGACAGGGACAGAACACTGAAGCTTTCTTT.

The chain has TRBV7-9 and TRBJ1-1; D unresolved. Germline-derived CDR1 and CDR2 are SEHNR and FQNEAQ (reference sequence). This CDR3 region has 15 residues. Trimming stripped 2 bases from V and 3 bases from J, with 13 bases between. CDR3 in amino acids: CASSLISGRDTEAFF. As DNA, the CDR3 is TGTGCCAGCAGCTTAATATCGGGGAGAGACACTGAAGCTTTCTTT.

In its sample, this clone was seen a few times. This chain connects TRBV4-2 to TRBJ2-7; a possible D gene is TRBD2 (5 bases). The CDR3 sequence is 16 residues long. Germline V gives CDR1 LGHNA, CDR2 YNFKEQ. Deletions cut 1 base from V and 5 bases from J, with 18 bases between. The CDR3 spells CASSQVYEGVGHEQYF. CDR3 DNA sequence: TGTGCCAGCAGCCAAGTGTACGAGGGAGTAGGCCACGAGCAGTACTTC.

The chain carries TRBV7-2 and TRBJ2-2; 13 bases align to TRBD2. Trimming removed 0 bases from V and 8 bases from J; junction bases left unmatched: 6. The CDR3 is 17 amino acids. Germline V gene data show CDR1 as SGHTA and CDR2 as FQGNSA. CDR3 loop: CASSLARTSGSRGELFF. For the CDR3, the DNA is TGTGCCAGCAGCTTAGCCCGGACTAGCGGGAGTAGGGGGGAGCTGTTTTTT. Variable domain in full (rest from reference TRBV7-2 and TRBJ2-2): GAGVSQSPSNKVTEKGKDVELRCDPISGHTALYWYRQSLGQGLEFLIYFQGNSAPDKSGLPSDRFSAERTGGSVSTLTIQRTQQEDSAVYLCASSLARTSGSRGELFFGEGSRLTVL.

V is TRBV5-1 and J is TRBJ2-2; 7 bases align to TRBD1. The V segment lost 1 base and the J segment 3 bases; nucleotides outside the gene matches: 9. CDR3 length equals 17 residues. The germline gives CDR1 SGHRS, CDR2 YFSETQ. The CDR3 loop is CASSLMGRDSHTGELFF. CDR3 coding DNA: TGCGCCAGCAGCTTGATGGGCCGGGACAGCCACACCGGGGAGCTGTTTTTT.

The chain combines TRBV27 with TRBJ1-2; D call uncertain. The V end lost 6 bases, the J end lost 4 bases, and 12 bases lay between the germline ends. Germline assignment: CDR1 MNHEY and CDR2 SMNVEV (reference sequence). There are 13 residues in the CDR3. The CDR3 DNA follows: TGTGCCAGCAGCCTCCGGGTAGGCTATGGCTACACCTTC. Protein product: CASSLRVGYGYTF.

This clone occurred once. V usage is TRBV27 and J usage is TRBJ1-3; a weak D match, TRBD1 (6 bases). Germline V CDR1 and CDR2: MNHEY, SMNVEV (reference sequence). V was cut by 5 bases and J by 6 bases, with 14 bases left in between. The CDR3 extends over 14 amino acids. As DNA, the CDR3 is TGTGCCAGCAGTCGGCGAAGGGGGAAAAACACCATATATTTT. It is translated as CASSRRRGKNTIYF.

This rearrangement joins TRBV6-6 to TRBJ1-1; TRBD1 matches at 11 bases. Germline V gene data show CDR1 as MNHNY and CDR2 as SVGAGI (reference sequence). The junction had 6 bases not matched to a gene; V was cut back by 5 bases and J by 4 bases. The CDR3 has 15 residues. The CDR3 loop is CASSPGQGALTEAFF. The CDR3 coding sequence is TGTGCCAGCAGTCCCGGACAGGGGGCACTCACTGAAGCTTTCTTT.

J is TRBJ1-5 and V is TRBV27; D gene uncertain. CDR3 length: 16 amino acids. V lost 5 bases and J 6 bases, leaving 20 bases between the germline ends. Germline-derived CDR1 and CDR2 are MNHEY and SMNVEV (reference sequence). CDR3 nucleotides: TGTGCCAGCAGTGCACGCTCTTGGGGTTTCAGTCAGCCCCAGCATTTT. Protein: CASSARSWGFSQPQHF.

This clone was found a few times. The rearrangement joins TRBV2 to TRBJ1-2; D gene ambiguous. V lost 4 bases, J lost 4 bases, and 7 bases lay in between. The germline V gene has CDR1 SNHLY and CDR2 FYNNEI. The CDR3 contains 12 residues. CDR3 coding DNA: TGTGCCAGCAGTGTAGACATCTATGGCTACACCTTC. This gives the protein CASSVDIYGYTF.

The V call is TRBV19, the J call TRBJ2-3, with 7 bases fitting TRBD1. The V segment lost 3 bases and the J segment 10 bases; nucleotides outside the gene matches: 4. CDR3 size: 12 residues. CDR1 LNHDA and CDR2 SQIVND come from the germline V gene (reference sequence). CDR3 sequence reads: CASSIRGIAQYF. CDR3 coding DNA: TGTGCCAGTAGTATCAGGGGGATAGCGCAGTATTTT.

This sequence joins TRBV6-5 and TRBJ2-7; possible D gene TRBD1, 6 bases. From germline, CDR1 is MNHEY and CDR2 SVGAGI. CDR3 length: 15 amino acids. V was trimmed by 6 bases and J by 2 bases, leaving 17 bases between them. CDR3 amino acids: CASRPETGGAYEQYF. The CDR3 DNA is TGTGCCAGCAGACCCGAGACAGGAGGAGCCTACGAGCAGTACTTC.

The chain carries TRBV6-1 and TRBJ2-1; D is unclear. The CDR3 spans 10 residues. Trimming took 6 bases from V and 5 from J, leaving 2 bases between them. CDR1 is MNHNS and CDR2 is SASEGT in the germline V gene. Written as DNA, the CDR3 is TGTGCCAGCAGCAACAATGAGCAGTTCTTC. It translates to CASSNNEQFF.

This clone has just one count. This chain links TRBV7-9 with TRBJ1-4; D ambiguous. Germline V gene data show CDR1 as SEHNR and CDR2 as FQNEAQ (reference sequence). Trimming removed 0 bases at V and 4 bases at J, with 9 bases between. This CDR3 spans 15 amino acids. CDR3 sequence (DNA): TGTGCCAGCAGCTTAGCCCCCAGTATTAATGAAAAACTGTTTTTT. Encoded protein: CASSLAPSINEKLFF.

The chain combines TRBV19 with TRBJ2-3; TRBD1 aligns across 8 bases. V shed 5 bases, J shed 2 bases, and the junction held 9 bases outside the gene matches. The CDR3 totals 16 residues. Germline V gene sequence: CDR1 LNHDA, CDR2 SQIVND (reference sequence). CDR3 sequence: CASSPRRQGPTDTQYF. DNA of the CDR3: TGTGCCAGTAGTCCCCGGAGACAGGGGCCCACAGATACGCAGTATTTT.

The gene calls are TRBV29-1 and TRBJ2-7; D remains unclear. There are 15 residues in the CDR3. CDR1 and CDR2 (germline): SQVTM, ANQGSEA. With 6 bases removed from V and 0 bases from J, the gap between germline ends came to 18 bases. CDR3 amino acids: CSVLKLRYASYEQYF. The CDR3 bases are TGCAGCGTCTTGAAGCTCCGCTACGCCTCCTACGAGCAGTACTTC.

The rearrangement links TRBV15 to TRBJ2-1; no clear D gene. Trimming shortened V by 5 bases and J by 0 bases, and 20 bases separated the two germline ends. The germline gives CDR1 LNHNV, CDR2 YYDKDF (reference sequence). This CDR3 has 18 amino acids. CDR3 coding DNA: TGTGCCACCAGCTCCCGCCTCGGCGGTGCGAGCTCCTACAATGAGCAGTTCTTC. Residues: CATSSRLGGASSYNEQFF.